The 24 T cell receptor beta chains in this list originate from one sample, sequenced in a study of shared clonotypes between healthy human individuals. TCRdb's table, derived via immunoSEQ multiplex PCR, lists solely in-frame clones and lacks some. Here the sample spans about 2.1 million clones, about 94% being singletons. Naive-designated CD8 cells lacked CD45RO, were positively enriched for CCR7, and omitted terminally differentiated effector memory CD45RA+ cells. The specimen was naive CD8+ T cells from PBMCs. Receptors originate from a man in his late teens or twenties in good health. Some clones in this sample may be carry-over from other donors' samples.

The chain recombines TRBV25-1 with TRBJ1-1; 10 bases map to TRBD1. The CDR3 has 12 amino acids. V was clipped by 5 bases and J by 12 bases; unmatched bases: 6. Germline loops: CDR1 MGHDK, CDR2 SYGVNS. The CDR3 nucleotides are TGTGCCAGCAGTCCCGGGACAGGGGAAACTTTCTTT. This translates into CASSPGTGETFF.

The chain is built from TRBV7-6 and TRBJ2-7; D gene ambiguous. The V gene's germline CDR1 is SGHVS and CDR2 FNYEAQ. CDR3 length equals 14 residues. V was trimmed by 5 bases and J by 2 bases, leaving 13 bases between them. The CDR3 spells CASSLGSGAYEQYF. The CDR3 DNA is TGTGCCAGCAGCCTCGGATCTGGAGCCTACGAGCAGTACTTC.

As concerns this clone: This CDR3 is also generated by other DNA sequences in the sample. CDR3 DNA: TGTGCCAGCAGTTTAGCTGGGTACGAGCAGTACTTC. It is translated as CASSLAGYEQYF. The rearrangement joins TRBV28 to TRBJ2-7, with unresolved D. The CDR3 consists of 12 residues. From germline, CDR1 is MDHEN and CDR2 SYDVKM. Trimming took 2 bases from V and 4 from J, leaving 6 bases between them.

This chain uses TRBV5-5 with TRBJ1-4; TRBD1 aligns across 9 bases. This CDR3 contains 14 residues. Germline V gene lookup returns CDR1 SGHKS and CDR2 YYEKEE (reference sequence). The V segment lost 4 bases and the J segment 8 bases; nucleotides outside the gene matches: 6. CDR3 DNA sequence: TGTGCCAGCAGCGGGACAGGGAGGAGGGAAAAACTGTTTTTT. Amino acids: CASSGTGRREKLFF.

This chain links TRBV28 with TRBJ2-7; weak D call: TRBD1 (5 bases). This CDR3 is 14 amino acids long. The V end lost 3 bases, the J end lost 5 bases, and 14 bases lay between the germline ends. Germline CDR1 MDHEN, CDR2 SYDVKM. CDR3 nucleotide sequence: TGTGCCAGCAGTTTCTCGACCAAAGGGGACGAGCAGTACTTC. It codes for CASSFSTKGDEQYF.

The table lists this clone with a count of one. The CDR3 protein is CAISGEGAASYEQYF. CDR3 DNA: TGTGCCATCAGTGGTGAGGGGGCGGCCTCCTACGAGCAGTACTTC. The rearrangement joins TRBV10-3 to TRBJ2-7, with 7 bases lining up with TRBD1. Germline CDR1 is ENHRY and CDR2 is SYGVKD. This CDR3 comprises 15 residues. Unmatched junction bases numbered 6, after V lost 4 bases and J lost 0 bases.

V is TRBV27 and J is TRBJ2-7; 8 bases are a match to TRBD2. This CDR3 comprises 14 residues. CDR1 MNHEY and CDR2 SMNVEV come from the germline V gene (reference sequence). Unmatched junction bases numbered 4, after V lost 0 bases and J lost 6 bases. In DNA, the CDR3 is TGTGCCAGCAGTTTATCTGAGCTAGCGGGCGAGCAGTACTTC. Its protein is CASSLSELAGEQYF.

V is TRBV28 and J is TRBJ1-1; D call uncertain. The CDR3 has 13 amino acids. Germline values: CDR1 MDHEN, CDR2 SYDVKM. Trimming took 7 bases from V and 1 from J, leaving 10 bases between them. The CDR3 nucleotides are TGTGCCAGCACGCTTACCACGAACACTGAAGCTTTCTTT. It is translated as CASTLTTNTEAFF. The full variable domain, rest sourced from reference TRBV28 and TRBJ1-1, is DVKVTQSSRYLVKRTGEKVFLECVQDMDHENMFWYRQDPGLGLRLIYFSYDVKMKEKGDIPEGYSVSREKKERFSLILESASTNQTSMYLCASTLTTNTEAFFGQGTRLTVV.

About this clone: Other DNA variants within this sample encode the same CDR3. V and J are TRBV6-6 and TRBJ2-7; D is perhaps TRBD2 (6 bases). Germline V CDR1 and CDR2: MNHNY, SVGAGI (reference sequence). V dropped 0 bases and J dropped 2 bases, with 8 bases sitting between them. The CDR3 totals 14 residues. CDR3: CASSYSEGTYEQYF. CDR3 bases: TGTGCCAGCAGTTACTCGGAGGGAACCTACGAGCAGTACTTC.

This clone occurred once. V and J are TRBV7-9 and TRBJ2-3, with 10 bases lining up with TRBD1. Germline CDR1 SEHNR, CDR2 FQNEAQ (reference sequence). This CDR3 has 16 residues. V was pared by 5 bases and J by 4 bases, with 9 bases of the junction left unmatched. CDR3 sequence: CASSQLPGQGSDTQYF. CDR3 nucleotide sequence: TGTGCCAGCAGCCAACTTCCGGGACAGGGGTCAGATACGCAGTATTTT.

This clone was counted once. V gene TRBV12-5 combines with J gene TRBJ2-7; D could derive from TRBD1 or TRBD2 (5 bases each). V lost 5 bases and J 3 bases, leaving 11 bases between the germline ends. Germline assignment: CDR1 LGHNT and CDR2 FRNRAP. The CDR3 covers 13 residues. CDR3 residues: CASGPGGVYEQYF. The CDR3 DNA is TGTGCTAGTGGTCCTGGGGGAGTCTACGAGCAGTACTTC.

The chain is built from TRBV28 and TRBJ2-2, with D perhaps matching TRBD2 (5 bases). Trimming left V 4 bases short and J 3 bases short, with 9 bases between. CDR1 and CDR2 (germline): MDHEN, SYDVKM. The CDR3 contains 14 residues. The CDR3 DNA follows: TGTGCCAGCAGTTCGAGCGGTGACACCGGGGAGCTGTTTTTT. Protein: CASSSSGDTGELFF.

CDR3 in DNA: TGTGCCAGCAGCAAAGACCGGACAGGGAGGACCGGGGAGCTGTTTTTT. Encoded protein: CASSKDRTGRTGELFF. This chain connects TRBV21-1 to TRBJ2-2; the table's D call TRBD1 went unverified against the DNA. TRBV21-1 is a recognized pseudogene. The CDR3 has 16 residues.

The sample holds one count of this clone. The chain combines TRBV25-1 with TRBJ2-1, with 9 bases identical to TRBD2. The germline V gene encodes CDR1 MGHDK and CDR2 SYGVNS. The V segment lost 4 bases and the J segment 5 bases; nucleotides outside the gene matches: 3. The CDR3 is 14 residues long. The CDR3 reads CASSGGRADNEQFF. In DNA form, the CDR3 reads TGTGCCAGCAGTGGCGGGAGGGCCGACAATGAGCAGTTCTTC.

In DNA, the CDR3 is TGTGCCAGCAGCTTAGCGGGGCCGAGGGCGCCCCAGCATTTT. Its protein is CASSLAGPRAPQHF. The V gene is TRBV7-9, the J gene TRBJ1-5, with D perhaps matching TRBD1 (5 bases). Germline values: CDR1 SEHNR, CDR2 FQNEAQ (reference sequence). This CDR3 contains 14 residues. Trimming shortened V by 0 bases and J by 9 bases, and 12 bases separated the two germline ends. Based on the CDR3 plus reference TRBV7-9 and TRBJ1-5, the full variable domain is DTGVSQNPRHKITKRGQNVTFRCDPISEHNRLYWYRQTLGQGPEFLTYFQNEAQLEKSRLLSDRFSAERPKGSFSTLEIQRTEQGDSAMYLCASSLAGPRAPQHFGDGTRLSIL.

The J gene is TRBJ2-4, the V gene TRBV18, with 13 bases that match TRBD2. Germline V gene lookup returns CDR1 KGHSH and CDR2 LQKENI. This CDR3 has 16 amino acids. The trim removed 3 bases at V and 8 bases at J, leaving 7 bases unmatched. CDR3 nucleotides: TGTGCCAGCTCACCTACTAGCGGGAGGGCCTCGGACATTCAGTACTTC. Translating it yields CASSPTSGRASDIQYF.

V gene TRBV2 combines with J gene TRBJ2-3; 8 nucleotides line up with TRBD2. After removal of 7 bases from V and 0 bases from J, the junction contained 12 bases not matched to a gene. Per the germline V gene, CDR1 is SNHLY and CDR2 is FYNNEI. CDR3 size: 17 residues. CDR3 amino acids: CASTVISGALSTDTQYF. The CDR3 DNA sequence: TGTGCCAGCACGGTTATTAGCGGGGCCCTGAGCACAGATACGCAGTATTTT.

The V gene is TRBV30, the J gene TRBJ1-2, with D perhaps matching TRBD1 (6 bases). Germline V gene sequence: CDR1 GTSNPN, CDR2 SVGIG (reference sequence). This CDR3 spans 15 amino acids. The germline V and J ends were trimmed by 1 base and 7 bases, with 19 bases remaining between them. CDR3 nucleotides: TGTGCCTGGAGTGCGCCGGTGGCGGGGGCGCCTGGCTACACCTTC. Translation: CAWSAPVAGAPGYTF.

The chain employs TRBV27 and TRBJ2-5; no reliable D call. The V end lost 4 bases, the J end lost 2 bases, and 5 bases lay between the germline ends. Per the germline V gene, CDR1 is MNHEY and CDR2 is SMNVEV (reference sequence). There are 12 residues in the CDR3. The CDR3 loop is CASSSSQETQYF. DNA for the CDR3: TGTGCCAGCAGTTCATCACAAGAGACCCAGTACTTC.

V is TRBV7-8 and J is TRBJ2-7; D may be TRBD1 (5 bases). Trimming stripped 5 bases from V and 6 bases from J, with 26 bases between. Germline lookup yields CDR1 SGHVS and CDR2 FQNEAQ. There are 17 residues in the CDR3. CDR3 sequence: CASSGIIRGAQLTEQYF. CDR3 sequence (DNA): TGTGCCAGCAGCGGGATAATAAGGGGCGCCCAACTCACCGAGCAGTACTTC.

The CDR3 DNA follows: TGTGCCACCAGCAGAGCCGGGACAGGGGGAGGAGAGCAGTACTTC. Amino acids: CATSRAGTGGGEQYF. This rearrangement joins TRBV15 to TRBJ2-7; TRBD1 matches at 11 bases. CDR3 length: 15 residues. Trimming cost V 1 base and J 7 bases; bases outside gene matches: 6. From germline, CDR1 is LNHNV and CDR2 YYDKDF (reference sequence).

The chain has TRBV7-8 and TRBJ1-5; D gene unclear. Germline V gene data show CDR1 as SGHVS and CDR2 as FQNEAQ. CDR3 length: 15 residues. With 5 bases removed from V and 3 bases from J, the gap between germline ends came to 14 bases. CDR3 sequence reads: CASSLLRTDNQPQHF. DNA of the CDR3: TGTGCCAGCAGCCTACTTAGGACGGACAATCAGCCCCAGCATTTT.

V and J are TRBV28 and TRBJ2-7, with 7 bases identical to TRBD1. Per germline, CDR1 MDHEN and CDR2 SYDVKM. V dropped 6 bases and J dropped 10; count of bases not matched to a gene: 9. The CDR3 has 12 amino acids. CDR3 DNA sequence: TGTGCCAGCAGCCCGGGACAGCCCTATCAGTACTTC. The encoded protein is CASSPGQPYQYF.

This chain connects TRBV7-2 to TRBJ2-7; D might be TRBD2 (5 bases). This CDR3 is 16 amino acids long. Trimming left V 0 bases short and J 3 bases short, with 15 bases between. Germline-derived CDR1 and CDR2 are SGHTA and FQGNSA. Written as DNA, the CDR3 is TGTGCCAGCAGCTTAGCGCGTCGGGGTACCTTCTACGAGCAGTACTTC. Amino acid sequence: CASSLARRGTFYEQYF. Combining the CDR3 with reference TRBV7-2 and TRBJ2-7 gives the whole variable domain GAGVSQSPSNKVTEKGKDVELRCDPISGHTALYWYRQSLGQGLEFLIYFQGNSAPDKSGLPSDRFSAERTGGSVSTLTIQRTQQEDSAVYLCASSLARRGTFYEQYFGPGTRLTVT.